The present T cell receptor (beta chain) was sequenced within a study of CD8 T cells in Susac syndrome. About the study: When blood was collected, patients with Susac syndrome were therapy-naive, were taking corticosteroids, or were receiving intravenous immunoglobulin alone.

Random hexamers were used to reverse transcribe an amount of about 0.45 to 1 ug RNA. TCRdb re-called the immunoSEQ multiplex PCR reads with MiXCR, one entry per CDR3 protein. Among 100,000 to 150,000 distinct CDR3 sequences, 90% to 95% were seen once, and the ten largest hold around 0.2%. Trimming pared 7 bases from V and 11 bases from J, leaving 16 bases between. Germline V gives CDR1 GTSNPN, CDR2 SVGIG (reference sequence). The CDR3 has 11 residues. Study results and caveats: Susac CD8+ cells expanded clonally the most in TEMRA cells and in active patients.

A remark on this clonotype: Its antigen is as yet unknown.

Sequencing used CD8+ T cells from PBMCs. The sequence derives from a human donor with Susac syndrome. The J gene is TRBJ2-3, the V gene TRBV30; a possible D gene is TRBD2 (5 bases). The CDR3 reads CAYTLPGEQYF. The DNA of the CDR3 is TGTGCCTACACCTTACCCGGGGAGCAGTATTTT.